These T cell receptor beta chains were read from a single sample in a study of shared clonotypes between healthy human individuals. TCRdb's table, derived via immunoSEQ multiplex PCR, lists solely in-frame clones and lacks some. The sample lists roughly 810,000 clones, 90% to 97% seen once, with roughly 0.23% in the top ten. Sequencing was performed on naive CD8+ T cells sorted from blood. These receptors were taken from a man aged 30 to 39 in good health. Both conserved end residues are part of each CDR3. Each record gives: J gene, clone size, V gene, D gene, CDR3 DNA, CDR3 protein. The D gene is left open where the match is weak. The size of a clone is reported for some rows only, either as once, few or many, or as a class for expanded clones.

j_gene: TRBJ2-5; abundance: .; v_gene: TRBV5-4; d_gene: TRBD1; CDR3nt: TGTGCCAGCAGCTACCGGGACAGGGGCCAGGAGACCCAGTACTTC; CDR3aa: CASSYRDRGQETQYF
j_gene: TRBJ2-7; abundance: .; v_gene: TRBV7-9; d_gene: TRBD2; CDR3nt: TGTGCCAGCAGCTTCCTAGAAGCGGGAGTTAACGAGCAGTACTTC; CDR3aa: CASSFLEAGVNEQYF
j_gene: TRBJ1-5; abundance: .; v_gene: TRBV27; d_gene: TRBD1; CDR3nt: TGTGCCAGCAGTTTACGGACAGGGCTTCAGCCCCAGCATTTT; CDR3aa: CASSLRTGLQPQHF
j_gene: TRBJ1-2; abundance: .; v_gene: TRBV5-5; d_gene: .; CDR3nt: TGTGCCAGCAGCAAGGGACATCTCAAGGGGCCAGGCTACACCTTC; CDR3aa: CASSKGHLKGPGYTF
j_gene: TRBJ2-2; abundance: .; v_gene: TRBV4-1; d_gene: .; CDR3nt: TGCGCCAGCAGCCATATTTACACCGGGGAGCTGTTTTTT; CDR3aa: CASSHIYTGELFF
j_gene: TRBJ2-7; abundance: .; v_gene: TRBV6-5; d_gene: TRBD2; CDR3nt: TGTGCCAGCAGTTACAGCGGGAGCAGCTCCTACGAGCAGTACTTC; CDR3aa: CASSYSGSSSYEQYF
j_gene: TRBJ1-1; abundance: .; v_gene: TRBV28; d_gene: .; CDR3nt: TGTGCCAGCAGTTTAACGGTGAACACTGAAGCTTTCTTT; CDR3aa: CASSLTVNTEAFF
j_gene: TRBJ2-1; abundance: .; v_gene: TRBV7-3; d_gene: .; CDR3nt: TGTGCCAGCAGCTTAGGGAGCTCCTACAATGAGCAGTTCTTC; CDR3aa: CASSLGSSYNEQFF
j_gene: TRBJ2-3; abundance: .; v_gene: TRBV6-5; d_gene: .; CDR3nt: TGTGCCAGTTCAATTAGCGGTGTGGGCACAGATACGCAGTATTTT; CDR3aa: CASSISGVGTDTQYF
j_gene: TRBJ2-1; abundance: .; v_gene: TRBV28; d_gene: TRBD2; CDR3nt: TGTGCCAGCAGCTTCAAACTAGCGGGAAAGGAGAATGAGCAGTTCTTC; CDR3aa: CASSFKLAGKENEQFF
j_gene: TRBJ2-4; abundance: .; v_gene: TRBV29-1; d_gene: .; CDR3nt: TGCAGCGTTGAAGATATGAGTACCAAAAACATTCAGTACTTC; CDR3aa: CSVEDMSTKNIQYF
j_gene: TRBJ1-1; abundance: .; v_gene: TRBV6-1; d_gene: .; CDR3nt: TGTGCCAGCGGTATTGTCGGGCCGGAATCGGGGGCTTTCTTT; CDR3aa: CASGIVGPESGAFF
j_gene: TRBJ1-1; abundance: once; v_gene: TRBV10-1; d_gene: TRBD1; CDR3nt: TGCGCCAGCACCGAGACAGGGGGCACTGAAGCTTTCTTT; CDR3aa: CASTETGGTEAFF
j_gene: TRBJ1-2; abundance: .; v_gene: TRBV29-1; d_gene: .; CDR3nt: TGCAGCGTTGAGGGGGTGGGAGGGGAACGAGGCTACACCTTC; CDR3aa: CSVEGVGGERGYTF
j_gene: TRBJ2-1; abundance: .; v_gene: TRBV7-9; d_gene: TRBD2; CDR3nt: TGTGCCAGCAGCTTGACTAGTGCGGGGGCCTACAATGAGCAGTTCTTC; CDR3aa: CASSLTSAGAYNEQFF
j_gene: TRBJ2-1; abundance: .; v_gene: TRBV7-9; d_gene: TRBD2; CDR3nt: TGTGCCAGCAGCTCTCCATGGGGTAGCGGGAGGGATGAGCAGTTCTTC; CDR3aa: CASSSPWGSGRDEQFF
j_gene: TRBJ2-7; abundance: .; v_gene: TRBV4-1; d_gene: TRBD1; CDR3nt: TGCGCCAGCAGCCAAGATAGTGAGGGGGCCGGCACCTTTCTCTACGAGCAGTACTTC; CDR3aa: CASSQDSEGAGTFLYEQYF
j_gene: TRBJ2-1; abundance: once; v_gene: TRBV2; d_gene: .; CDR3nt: TGTGCCAGCCCAATGGAGGTCCTTAATGATGAGCAGTTCTTC; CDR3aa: CASPMEVLNDEQFF
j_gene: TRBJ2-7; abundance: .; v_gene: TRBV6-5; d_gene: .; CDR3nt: TGTGCCAGCAGCCCGACAGGTTCCTACGAGCAGTACTTC; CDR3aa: CASSPTGSYEQYF
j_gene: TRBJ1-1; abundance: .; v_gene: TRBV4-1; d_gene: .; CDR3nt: TGCGCCAGCAGCCAAGATCTGGTTGTCCAATTAGACACTGAAGCTTTCTTT; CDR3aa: CASSQDLVVQLDTEAFF
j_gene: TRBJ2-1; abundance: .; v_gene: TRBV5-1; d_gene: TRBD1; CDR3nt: TGCGCCAGCAGCTTGGTGACAGGGGGCACTTATGAGCAGTTCTTC; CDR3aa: CASSLVTGGTYEQFF
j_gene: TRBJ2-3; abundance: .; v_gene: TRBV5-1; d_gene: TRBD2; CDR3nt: TGCGCCAGCAGCCTCGGGGAGGGTCCAGATACGCAGTATTTT; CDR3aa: CASSLGEGPDTQYF
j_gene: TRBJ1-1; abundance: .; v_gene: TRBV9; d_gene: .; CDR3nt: TGTGCCAGCAGCTCCAGAACCTGGGTGCATATGAACACTGAAGCTTTCTTT; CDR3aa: CASSSRTWVHMNTEAFF
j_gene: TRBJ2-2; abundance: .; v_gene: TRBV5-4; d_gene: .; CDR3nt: TGTGCCAGCAGCTGGAGGGGGAGTACGGACACCGGGGAGCTGCTTTTT; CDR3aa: CASSWRGSTDTGELLF
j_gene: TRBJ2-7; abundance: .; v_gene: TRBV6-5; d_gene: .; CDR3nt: TGTGCCAGCAGAAACAAACTAAGCACCGAGCAGTACTTC; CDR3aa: CASRNKLSTEQYF
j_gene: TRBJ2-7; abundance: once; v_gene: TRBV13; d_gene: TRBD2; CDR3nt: TGTGCCAGCAGCCTAGAAGGGGGAGCGGGAGGACTTAACCCCTACGAGCAGTACTTC; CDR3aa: CASSLEGGAGGLNPYEQYF
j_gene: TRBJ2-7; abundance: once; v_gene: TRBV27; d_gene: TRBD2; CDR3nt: TGTGCCAGCAGGACTAGCGAGTCGTCCGAGCAGTACTTC; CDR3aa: CASRTSESSEQYF
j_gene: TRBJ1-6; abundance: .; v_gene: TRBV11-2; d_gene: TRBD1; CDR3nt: TGTGCCAGCAGCTTAGCCACCGGGACAGCATATTCACCCCTCCACTTT; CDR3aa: CASSLATGTAYSPLHF
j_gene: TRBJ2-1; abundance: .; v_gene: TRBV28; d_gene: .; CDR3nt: TGTGCCAGCAGAGACCGAGCGGGCCCCTACAATGAGCAGTTCTTC; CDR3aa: CASRDRAGPYNEQFF
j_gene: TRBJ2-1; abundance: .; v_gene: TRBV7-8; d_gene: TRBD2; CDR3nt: TGTGCCAGCAGTCCGCACCCCGGGACTAGCGGATCCCGCTCCTACAATGAGCAGTTCTTC; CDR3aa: CASSPHPGTSGSRSYNEQFF
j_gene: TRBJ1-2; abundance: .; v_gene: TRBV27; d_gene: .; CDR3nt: TGTGCCAGCCGAGGGGGGGCCTATGGCTACACCTTC; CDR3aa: CASRGGAYGYTF
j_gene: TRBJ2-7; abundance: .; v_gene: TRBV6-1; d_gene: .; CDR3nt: TGTGCCAGCAGTGAACTGCGGTCCGAGCAGTACTTC; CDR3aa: CASSELRSEQYF
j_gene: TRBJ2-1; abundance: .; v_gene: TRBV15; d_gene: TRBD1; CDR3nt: TGTGCCACCAGCAGAGATAGGGACAGCTCCTACAATGAGCAGTTCTTC; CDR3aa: CATSRDRDSSYNEQFF
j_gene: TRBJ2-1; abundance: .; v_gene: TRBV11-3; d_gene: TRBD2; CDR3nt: TGTGCCAGCAGCTCACAACCGGGACTAGCGGAATACAATGAGCAGTTCTTC; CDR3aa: CASSSQPGLAEYNEQFF
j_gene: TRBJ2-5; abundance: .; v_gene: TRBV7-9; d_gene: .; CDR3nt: TGTGCCAGCGAAGTGGGCGAGACCCAGTACTTC; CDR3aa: CASEVGETQYF
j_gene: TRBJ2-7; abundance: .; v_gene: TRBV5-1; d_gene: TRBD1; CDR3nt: TGCGCCAGCAGCCCCAGCGGACAGGGGGGTTTGATCAGCTCCTACGAGCAGTACTTC; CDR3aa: CASSPSGQGGLISSYEQYF
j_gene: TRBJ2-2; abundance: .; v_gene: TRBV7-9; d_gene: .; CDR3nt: TGTGCCAGCAGCTTCGCGGGATCCCCCGGGGAGCTGTTTTTT; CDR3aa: CASSFAGSPGELFF
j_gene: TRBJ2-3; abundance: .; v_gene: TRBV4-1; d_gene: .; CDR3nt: TGCGCCAGCAGCCAGTTTAGCCCGGATACGCAGTATTTT; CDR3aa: CASSQFSPDTQYF
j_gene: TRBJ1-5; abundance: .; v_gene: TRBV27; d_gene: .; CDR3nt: TGTGCCAGCAGTTTATCACAGGTTGTGGGTCCCCAGCATTTT; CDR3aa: CASSLSQVVGPQHF
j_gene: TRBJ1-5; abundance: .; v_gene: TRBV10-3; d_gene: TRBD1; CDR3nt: TGTGCCATCAGTGACCCTGGGGAGGGGGCGCAGGGTCAGCCCCAGCATTTT; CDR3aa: CAISDPGEGAQGQPQHF
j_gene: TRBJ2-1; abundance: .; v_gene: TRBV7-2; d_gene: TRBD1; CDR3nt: TGTGCCAGCAGCCCCCCGCGACAGGGGGCCAATGAGCAGTTCTTC; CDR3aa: CASSPPRQGANEQFF
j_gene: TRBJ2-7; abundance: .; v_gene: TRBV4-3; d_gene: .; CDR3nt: TGCGCCAGCAGCCAAGATAGGCAGGGTGTCTACGAGCAGTACTTC; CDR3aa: CASSQDRQGVYEQYF
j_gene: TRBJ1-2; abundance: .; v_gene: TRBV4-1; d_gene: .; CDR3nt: TGCGCCACCTGGGACTTTTACTATGGCTACACCTTC; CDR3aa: CATWDFYYGYTF
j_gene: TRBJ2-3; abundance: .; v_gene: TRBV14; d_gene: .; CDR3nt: TGTGCCAGCAGTCCTGGACTGCGTAGGACAGATACGCAGTATTTT; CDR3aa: CASSPGLRRTDTQYF
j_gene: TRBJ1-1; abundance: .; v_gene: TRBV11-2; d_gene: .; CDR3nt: TGTGCCAGCAGCTTAGGGCCCAACACTGAAGCTTTCTTT; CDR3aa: CASSLGPNTEAFF